What follows are 22 T cell receptor beta chains derived from one specimen sequenced in a study of shared clonotypes between healthy human individuals. CD45RO negativity and positive selection for CCR7 defined naive CD8 cells, a population that excluded terminally differentiated effector memory CD45RA+ cells. Here immunoSEQ multiplex PCR was the method, and the copy in TCRdb shows in-frame clones only, minus some. The data show about 2 million clones, 85% to 95% seen once. Sequencing was performed on naive CD8+ T cells sorted from blood. The receptors here all came from a man aged 18-30 years in good health.

This rearrangement joins TRBV27 to TRBJ1-6, with no clear D. Per germline, CDR1 MNHEY and CDR2 SMNVEV (reference sequence). The CDR3 sequence is 14 residues long. Deletions cut 5 bases from V and 9 bases from J, with 14 bases between. CDR3 sequence: CASSTIGSGSPLHF. The DNA of the CDR3 is TGTGCCAGCAGTACCATCGGATCCGGTTCACCCCTCCACTTT.

J is TRBJ1-6 and V is TRBV4-1; TRBD1 might be the D (5 bases). Trimming shortened V by 1 base and J by 5 bases, and 18 bases separated the two germline ends. The CDR3 totals 18 residues. Germline loops: CDR1 MGHRA, CDR2 YSYEKL. The CDR3 nucleotides read TGCGCCAGCAGCCAAGGGGATAACGAGGGGTTAGATAATTCACCCCTCCACTTT. Residues: CASSQGDNEGLDNSPLHF.

This rearrangement joins TRBV30 to TRBJ2-1; D gene unclear. Germline V gene lookup returns CDR1 GTSNPN and CDR2 SVGIG (reference sequence). The germline V and J ends were trimmed by 0 bases and 2 bases, with 11 bases remaining between them. The CDR3 has 15 amino acids. The CDR3 bases are TGTGCCTGGAGTGTAACCTACGGCCCCTACAATGAGCAGTTCTTC. Its protein product is CAWSVTYGPYNEQFF.

The chain recombines TRBV9 with TRBJ1-1, with D possibly TRBD1 on 5 matching bases. The length of the CDR3 is 14 residues. V lost 4 bases, J lost 6 bases, and 16 bases lay in between. CDR1 is SGDLS, CDR2 YYNGEE, per germline. CDR3 sequence: CASSLGGGDAEAFF. CDR3 in DNA: TGTGCCAGCAGCCTAGGCGGGGGGGACGCTGAAGCTTTCTTT.

V and J are TRBV25-1 and TRBJ2-5, with 7 bases fitting TRBD1. From germline, CDR1 is MGHDK and CDR2 SYGVNS. V gave up 6 bases and J gave up 2 bases; unmatched junction bases: 3. The CDR3 totals 13 residues. In DNA, the CDR3 is TGTGCCAGCAGGTTGACAGGGCAAGAGACCCAGTACTTC. This codes for CASRLTGQETQYF.

V and J are TRBV9 and TRBJ1-4, with 12 bases that match TRBD1. Trimming at V came to 0 bases and at J to 4 bases, leaving 7 bases not matched to a gene. The V gene's germline CDR1 is SGDLS and CDR2 YYNGEE. This CDR3 has 18 amino acids. The CDR3 DNA reads as TGTGCCAGCAGCGTAGGGGACAGGGGGCCAACTGGTAATGAAAAACTGTTTTTT. It specifies CASSVGDRGPTGNEKLFF.

V is TRBV27 and J is TRBJ1-6, with D tentatively TRBD1 (6 bases). The V end lost 0 bases, the J end lost 8 bases, and 14 bases lay between the germline ends. CDR3 length: 16 residues. CDR1 and CDR2 (germline): MNHEY, SMNVEV (reference sequence). CDR3 region: CASSLSRGEGDSPLHF. The CDR3 DNA reads as TGTGCCAGCAGTTTATCCAGGGGTGAAGGTGATTCACCCCTCCACTTT.

V gene TRBV7-8 combines with J gene TRBJ2-7; 9 bases map to TRBD2. Germline CDR1 SGHVS, CDR2 FQNEAQ. CDR3 length: 16 residues. J was trimmed by 3 bases and V by 1 base; bases with no gene match: 7. The CDR3 sequence: CASSLGIAGVIYEQYF. The CDR3 region has the DNA TGTGCCAGCAGCTTAGGAATAGCGGGGGTCATCTACGAGCAGTACTTC.

The chain uses TRBV27 and TRBJ2-2; D unclear. The CDR3 has 12 residues. The V gene's germline CDR1 is MNHEY and CDR2 SMNVEV (reference sequence). V lost 5 bases and J 5 bases, leaving 6 bases between the germline ends. The CDR3 spells CASSLMTGELFF. The CDR3 nucleotides read TGTGCCAGCAGTCTGATGACCGGGGAGCTGTTTTTT.

CDR3 nucleotides: TGTGCCAGCAGTTTATACAGCTACTATGGCTACACCTTC. This gives the protein CASSLYSYYGYTF. The chain joins TRBV28 to TRBJ1-2, with D uncertain. Trimming stripped 1 base from V and 3 bases from J, with 6 bases between. CDR3 size: 13 residues. The germline V gene has CDR1 MDHEN and CDR2 SYDVKM.

Only one count was recorded for this clone. V is TRBV27 and J is TRBJ1-4; D might be TRBD1 (6 bases). Trimming left V 1 base short and J 6 bases short, with 15 bases between. The CDR3 runs to 16 residues. Germline CDR1 MNHEY, CDR2 SMNVEV (reference sequence). CDR3 sequence (DNA): TGTGCCAGCAGTTTATTCGGGGGGGCTGTTCATGAAAAACTGTTTTTT. This encodes CASSLFGGAVHEKLFF.

The gene calls are TRBV25-1 and TRBJ1-2; 7 nucleotides agree with TRBD1. CDR3 length: 14 residues. Germline CDR1 MGHDK, CDR2 SYGVNS. Trimming cost V 5 bases and J 4 bases; bases outside gene matches: 7. CDR3 loop: CASSRTGDSYGYTF. The CDR3 DNA sequence: TGTGCCAGCAGTCGGACGGGGGACAGCTATGGCTACACCTTC.

The chain couples TRBV11-2 to TRBJ2-1; tentatively, D is TRBD1 or TRBD2 (5 bases each). V was clipped by 0 bases and J by 4 bases, with 10 bases between them. Germline lookup yields CDR1 SGHAT and CDR2 FQNNGV. This CDR3 is 15 amino acids long. This CDR3 is CASSLEPGPYNEQFF. The CDR3 DNA reads TGTGCCAGCAGCTTAGAGCCGGGACCATACAATGAGCAGTTCTTC.

The J gene is TRBJ2-3, the V gene TRBV11-2; D is unclear. CDR1 is SGHAT, CDR2 FQNNGV, per germline. V lost 1 base to trimming and J lost 2 bases, with 4 bases between them. The CDR3 extends over 13 amino acids. The CDR3 region is CASSLVSTDTQYF. The CDR3 DNA sequence: TGTGCCAGCAGCTTAGTATCCACAGATACGCAGTATTTT.

The chain recombines TRBV29-1 with TRBJ2-7; 7 positions agree with TRBD2. Germline-derived CDR1 and CDR2 are SQVTM and ANQGSEA. The J segment lost 3 bases and the V segment lost 1 base, leaving 3 bases of the junction unmatched. This CDR3 is 13 amino acids long. The CDR3 region is CSVEAGGLYEQYF. DNA of the CDR3: TGCAGCGTTGAAGCGGGAGGACTCTACGAGCAGTACTTC.

The chain uses TRBV27 and TRBJ2-2; the D call may be TRBD1 or TRBD2 (5 bases each). V lost 5 bases, J lost 0 bases, and 13 bases lay in between. CDR3 length: 16 residues. The germline V gene encodes CDR1 MNHEY and CDR2 SMNVEV (reference sequence). The CDR3 sequence: CASSDWGTANTGELFF. CDR3 nucleotides: TGTGCCAGCAGTGATTGGGGGACGGCGAACACCGGGGAGCTGTTTTTT.

The chain uses TRBV6-6 and TRBJ1-5; the match to TRBD1 covers 7 bases. Trimming removed 1 base from V and 5 bases from J; junction bases left unmatched: 5. The CDR3 length is 15 residues. The germline gives CDR1 MNHNY, CDR2 SVGAGI (reference sequence). CDR3 in DNA: TGTGCCAGCAGTTACTTTTCAGGGGGGGATCAGCCCCAGCATTTT. Amino acids: CASSYFSGGDQPQHF.

This clone was counted a single time. The chain links TRBV5-6 to TRBJ2-2; D call uncertain. Trimming pared 3 bases from V and 0 bases from J, leaving 12 bases between. The CDR3 sequence is 16 residues long. Germline assignment: CDR1 SGHDT and CDR2 YYEEEE. The CDR3 region is CASSSLGGPNTGELFF. Written as DNA, the CDR3 is TGTGCCAGCAGCTCTCTAGGCGGTCCGAACACCGGGGAGCTGTTTTTT. The full variable domain, its missing parts supplied by reference TRBV5-6 and TRBJ2-2, is DAGVTQSPTHLIKTRGQQVTLRCSPKSGHDTVSWYQQALGQGPQFIFQYYEEEERQRGNFPDRFSGHQFPNYSSELNVNALLLGDSALYLCASSSLGGPNTGELFFGEGSRLTVL.

The chain carries TRBV27 and TRBJ2-1; 7 bases fit TRBD2. Per the germline V gene, CDR1 is MNHEY and CDR2 is SMNVEV (reference sequence). Trimming took 5 bases from V and 9 from J; bases not matched to a gene: 10. The CDR3 covers 14 residues. For the CDR3, the DNA is TGTGCCAGCAGTCAAGCGGGACCGGGGGTTGAGCAGTTCTTC. Encoded protein: CASSQAGPGVEQFF.

The chain couples TRBV4-3 to TRBJ2-7; the D is unclear. The length of the CDR3 is 14 residues. V gave up 1 base and J gave up 6 bases, with 13 bases separating them. From germline, CDR1 is LGHNA and CDR2 YSLEER. CDR3 amino acids: CASSQVDPGGEQYF. The CDR3 nucleotides read TGCGCCAGCAGCCAAGTGGACCCGGGCGGCGAGCAGTACTTC.

J is TRBJ2-7 and V is TRBV5-4, with D possibly matching TRBD1 (6 bases). The CDR3 runs 13 residues. Trimming left V 3 bases short and J 3 bases short, with 10 bases between. Germline V gene sequence: CDR1 SGHNT, CDR2 YYREEE (reference sequence). The CDR3 coding sequence is TGTGCCAGCAGCTGGGACATTAACTACGAGCAGTACTTC. Translation gives CASSWDINYEQYF.

This clone was found once. The gene calls are TRBV6-1 and TRBJ2-2, with TRBD1 matching over 9 bases. CDR3 length equals 15 residues. J lost 4 bases, V lost 7 bases, and 7 bases had no gene match. The germline CDR1 and CDR2 sequences are MNHNS and SASEGT. The CDR3 DNA sequence: TGTGCCAGCATCTCAGGACAGGGGTTCACCGGGGAGCTGTTTTTT. This gives the protein CASISGQGFTGELFF.